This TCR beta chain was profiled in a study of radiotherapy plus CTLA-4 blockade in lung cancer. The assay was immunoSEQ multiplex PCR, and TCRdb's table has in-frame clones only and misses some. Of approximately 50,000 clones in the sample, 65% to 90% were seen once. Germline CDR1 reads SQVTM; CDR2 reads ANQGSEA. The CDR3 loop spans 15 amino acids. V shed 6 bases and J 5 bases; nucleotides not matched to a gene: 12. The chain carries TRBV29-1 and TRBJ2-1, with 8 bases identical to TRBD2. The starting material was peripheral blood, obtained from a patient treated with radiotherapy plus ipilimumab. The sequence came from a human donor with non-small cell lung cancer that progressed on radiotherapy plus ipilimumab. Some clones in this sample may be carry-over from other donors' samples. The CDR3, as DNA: TGCAGCGTCGGGGTAGCGGGGATCCCGGACAATGAGCAGTTCTTC. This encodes CSVGVAGIPDNEQFF.